Below, 20 T cell receptor beta chains from the same sample are listed, as sequenced in a study of cytomegalovirus exposure and HLA in healthy donors. The PCR employed 60 Vbeta primers together with 13 Jbeta primers. Sequencing used immunoSEQ multiplex PCR; TCRdb keeps in-frame clones, though not all of them. This table holds more than 90,000 clones, approximately 72% found once. The sequenced sample consisted of PBMCs. These receptors all stem from a man in his forties or fifties in good health and CMV-seropositive.

This clone occurred a few times. The J gene is TRBJ1-4, the V gene TRBV7-8; 8 bases are shared with TRBD1. Trimming cost V 5 bases and J 6 bases; bases outside gene matches: 5. The length of the CDR3 is 14 residues. Germline assignment: CDR1 SGHVS and CDR2 FQNEAQ. The CDR3 DNA reads as TGTGCCAGCAGCCTTGGACAGGGTCATGAAAAACTGTTTTTT. This translates into CASSLGQGHEKLFF.

The rearrangement links TRBV10-3 to TRBJ1-1; no definite D call. Trimming pared 6 bases from V and 3 bases from J, leaving 8 bases between. The germline CDR1 and CDR2 sequences are ENHRY and SYGVKD. The CDR3 is made up of 12 amino acids. CDR3 sequence reads: CAIRKEYTEAFF. CDR3 DNA sequence: TGTGCCATCAGGAAGGAGTACACTGAAGCTTTCTTT.

V gene TRBV11-2 combines with J gene TRBJ1-6, with a weak D call TRBD1 (5 bases). Trimming cost V 5 bases and J 0 bases, with 17 bases left between them. The V gene's germline CDR1 is SGHAT and CDR2 FQNNGV. The CDR3 contains 18 residues. This CDR3 is CASSLGLLTSSYNSPLHF. The CDR3 bases are TGTGCCAGCAGCCTGGGACTCCTGACGAGCTCCTATAATTCACCCCTCCACTTT.

The chain has TRBV11-3 and TRBJ2-2; 12 bases are a match to TRBD2. The CDR3 contains 18 residues. CDR1 SGHNT and CDR2 YENEEA come from the germline V gene. V was pared by 4 bases and J by 4 bases, with 10 bases of the junction left unmatched. CDR3 residues: CASSSMTSGSSSTGELFF. CDR3 coding DNA: TGTGCCAGCAGCTCAATGACTAGCGGGAGTAGTTCCACCGGGGAGCTGTTTTTT.

The V and J genes are TRBV5-1 and TRBJ2-5; 9 nucleotides agree with TRBD1. The CDR3 extends over 15 amino acids. V dropped 2 bases and J dropped 9; count of bases not matched to a gene: 11. Germline V lookup: CDR1 SGHRS, CDR2 YFSETQ. CDR3 sequence: CASSLQGAGDRSQYF. The CDR3 region has the DNA TGCGCCAGCAGCTTACAGGGGGCGGGGGATAGGTCCCAGTACTTC.

The rearrangement joins TRBV7-3 to TRBJ2-7; 11 positions agree with TRBD2. Germline V gives CDR1 SGHTA, CDR2 FQGTGA. V shed 4 bases, J shed 5 bases, and the junction held 10 bases outside the gene matches. CDR3 length equals 16 residues. In DNA form, the CDR3 reads TGTGCCAGCAGCTCCATAGATAGCGGGGGGGCCCACGAGCAGTACTTC. Encoded protein: CASSSIDSGGAHEQYF.

This clone rates as medium-sized. V gene TRBV7-6 combines with J gene TRBJ1-2, with 9 positions matching TRBD1. This CDR3 contains 15 residues. Germline V gene sequence: CDR1 SGHVS, CDR2 FNYEAQ. V was clipped by 1 base and J by 4 bases; unmatched bases: 4. This CDR3 reads CASSLGDRGAYGYTF. In DNA, the CDR3 is TGTGCCAGCAGCTTAGGAGACAGGGGGGCCTATGGCTACACCTTC.

A word on this clone: Other nucleotide sequences in the sample specify the same CDR3. The chain uses TRBV5-6 and TRBJ2-7; the match to TRBD1 covers 9 bases. The junction had 7 bases not matched to a gene; V was cut back by 3 bases and J by 6 bases. The CDR3 covers 14 residues. Germline V gene lookup returns CDR1 SGHDT and CDR2 YYEEEE. The CDR3 region is CASSWGQGSAEQYF. CDR3 coding DNA: TGTGCCAGCAGCTGGGGACAGGGCTCGGCCGAGCAGTACTTC.

The chain combines TRBV11-2 with TRBJ2-1; 10 bases align to TRBD2. The CDR3 extends over 14 amino acids. Looked up from germline, CDR1 is SGHAT and CDR2 is FQNNGV. V was pared by 6 bases and J by 6 bases, with 5 bases of the junction left unmatched. The CDR3 spells CASRRLAGANEQFF. The CDR3 region has the DNA TGTGCCAGCAGGCGGCTAGCGGGAGCCAATGAGCAGTTCTTC.

This rearrangement joins TRBV7-9 to TRBJ2-5; TRBD2 agrees at 10 bases. The V gene end was trimmed by 7 bases and the J gene end by 7 bases; junction bases not matched to a gene: 15. Per germline, CDR1 SEHNR and CDR2 FQNEAQ (reference sequence). The CDR3 contains 16 residues. The CDR3 reads CASTPSGGVLVRTQYF. The CDR3 nucleotides are TGTGCCAGCACCCCCAGCGGGGGGGTTTTAGTAAGGACCCAGTACTTC.

The V and J genes are TRBV28 and TRBJ1-2; D might be TRBD1 (5 bases). Germline V gene data show CDR1 as MDHEN and CDR2 as SYDVKM. The CDR3 has 13 amino acids. V lost 6 bases to trimming and J lost 7 bases, with 15 bases between them. CDR3 DNA sequence: TGTGCCAGCAGATTCCCCGGGACTGGTGGCTACACCTTC. Its translation is CASRFPGTGGYTF.

J is TRBJ2-6 and V is TRBV19; 8 bases align to TRBD1. The V segment lost 5 bases and the J segment 0 bases; nucleotides outside the gene matches: 6. The CDR3 runs to 17 residues. The V gene's germline CDR1 is LNHDA and CDR2 SQIVND (reference sequence). Written as DNA, the CDR3 is TGTGCCAGTAGTCCCCGGACAGGGCGCTCTGGGGCCAACGTCCTGACTTTC. Translating gives CASSPRTGRSGANVLTF.

The V gene is TRBV2, the J gene TRBJ2-2; no definite D call. Germline V gene lookup returns CDR1 SNHLY and CDR2 FYNNEI. This CDR3 is 11 amino acids long. Deletions cut 6 bases from V and 9 bases from J, with 8 bases between. CDR3 sequence: CASRSLRELFF. Here the CDR3 DNA reads TGTGCCAGCAGGTCTCTTAGGGAGCTGTTTTTT.

This chain uses TRBV6-5 with TRBJ1-4; TRBD1 is a possible D gene (6 bases). V lost 5 bases to trimming and J lost 6 bases, with 13 bases between them. CDR1 is MNHEY, CDR2 SVGAGI, per germline. The CDR3 loop spans 14 amino acids. The CDR3 is CASSLQGPYEKLFF. The CDR3 DNA reads as TGTGCCAGCAGTCTACAGGGCCCCTATGAAAAACTGTTTTTT.

The chain carries TRBV19 and TRBJ1-1, with D unclear. The CDR3 length is 15 residues. In germline, CDR1 is LNHDA, CDR2 SQIVND (reference sequence). V was pared by 4 bases and J by 0 bases, with 12 bases between. The CDR3 loop reads CASSTASVVNTEAFF. CDR3 bases: TGTGCCAGTAGTACCGCCAGCGTCGTGAACACTGAAGCTTTCTTT.

The rearrangement uses TRBV18 and TRBJ2-3; D gene uncertain. The germline V and J ends were trimmed by 6 bases and 4 bases, with 5 bases remaining between them. CDR1 is KGHSH, CDR2 LQKENI, per germline. The CDR3 runs 11 residues. CDR3 nucleotide sequence: TGTGCCAGCTCCCCCTCAGATACGCAGTATTTT. Amino acid sequence: CASSPSDTQYF.

In the case of this clone: The sample carries other DNA sequences with the same CDR3. V is TRBV9 and J is TRBJ2-2; 8 bases line up with TRBD2. The J segment lost 5 bases and the V segment lost 0 bases, leaving 3 bases of the junction unmatched. Germline V gene sequence: CDR1 SGDLS, CDR2 YYNGEE. This CDR3 has 15 residues. CDR3 DNA sequence: TGTGCCAGCAGCGTAGAGACGGGAGGGACCGGGGAGCTGTTTTTT. This codes for CASSVETGGTGELFF.

This rearrangement joins TRBV11-1 to TRBJ2-7, with a weak D call TRBD2 (6 bases). The CDR3 sequence is 14 residues long. V lost 3 bases and J 6 bases, leaving 15 bases between the germline ends. CDR1 is SGHAT, CDR2 FQDESV, per germline (reference sequence). Here the CDR3 reads CASSFSGTPLEQYF. The CDR3 nucleotides are TGTGCCAGCAGCTTCTCCGGGACTCCCCTCGAGCAGTACTTC.

The chain couples TRBV28 to TRBJ2-7; 7 bases align to TRBD1. Germline trimming cut 1 base from V and 2 bases from J; bases unmatched to any gene: 2. CDR1 MDHEN and CDR2 SYDVKM come from the germline V gene. This CDR3 has 14 amino acids. The CDR3 nucleotides are TGTGCCAGCAGTTTATTTCAGGGGGCCTACGAGCAGTACTTC. It is translated as CASSLFQGAYEQYF.

The chain links TRBV7-8 to TRBJ1-1, with 7 bases aligning to TRBD1. Trimming at V came to 3 bases and at J to 5 bases, leaving 6 bases not matched to a gene. Germline loops: CDR1 SGHVS, CDR2 FQNEAQ. CDR3 size: 14 residues. CDR3 bases: TGTGCCAGCAGCTTCAAGGGGGCCCGAACTGAAGCTTTCTTT. Translating gives CASSFKGARTEAFF.